The 31 T cell receptor beta chains below all came from one sample that was sequenced in a study of blood T cell repertoires in COVID-19. Generated by immunoSEQ multiplex PCR, the TCRdb table keeps only in-frame clones and is missing some. Here the sample spans around 400,000 clones, roughly nine tenths being singletons. Sequencing was done on a sample of PBMCs or T cells enriched from blood (not recorded which). These receptors all stem from a woman in her twenties or thirties who had recovered from COVID-19.

V usage is TRBV5-1 and J usage is TRBJ2-2; TRBD2 aligns across 7 bases. Germline V lookup: CDR1 SGHRS, CDR2 YFSETQ. V trimming: 3 bases; J trimming: 5 bases; junction bases outside the gene matches: 4. This CDR3 contains 14 residues. Here the CDR3 reads CASSWGGSTGELFF. In nucleotides, the CDR3 is TGCGCCAGCAGCTGGGGAGGGAGTACCGGGGAGCTGTTTTTT.

This chain uses TRBV11-2 with TRBJ2-5; TRBD2 is a possible D gene (5 bases). There are 17 residues in the CDR3. Germline V gene lookup returns CDR1 SGHAT and CDR2 FQNNGV. V lost 4 bases, J lost 0 bases, and 18 bases lay in between. The CDR3 is CASSSLQKRTYQETQYF. The CDR3 DNA reads TGTGCCAGCAGCTCACTCCAGAAGCGGACGTACCAAGAGACCCAGTACTTC.

V and J are TRBV27 and TRBJ1-2, with unresolved D. Germline V gene data show CDR1 as MNHEY and CDR2 as SMNVEV (reference sequence). This CDR3 has 13 residues. The V gene lost 5 bases and the J gene lost 4 bases, with 11 bases spanning the gap. As DNA, the CDR3 is TGTGCCAGCAGTGCGGAACCCCTCTATGGCTACACCTTC. It codes for CASSAEPLYGYTF.

This chain uses TRBV4-3 with TRBJ1-1; D may be TRBD1 (5 bases). The CDR3 is made up of 15 amino acids. Germline CDR1 and CDR2: LGHNA and YSLEER. Trimming removed 2 bases at V and 2 bases at J, with 12 bases between. The CDR3 region is CASSQTPGLNTEAFF. CDR3 bases: TGCGCCAGCAGCCAAACACCAGGGCTTAACACTGAAGCTTTCTTT.

V gene TRBV28 combines with J gene TRBJ1-2; 7 bases align to TRBD1. Germline V gene lookup returns CDR1 MDHEN and CDR2 SYDVKM. CDR3 length: 17 residues. V shed 6 bases and J 6 bases; nucleotides not matched to a gene: 19. Here the CDR3 DNA reads TGTGCCAGCAGGGAAAGAGGGAACAGGGGAGGTGGCGATGGCTACACCTTC. The encoded protein is CASRERGNRGGGDGYTF.

This sequence joins TRBV6-5 and TRBJ1-5, with D tentatively TRBD1 (6 bases). This CDR3 is 14 amino acids long. Trimming stripped 7 bases from V and 7 bases from J, with 17 bases between. CDR1 and CDR2 from the germline V gene are MNHEY and SVGAGI. The CDR3 sequence is CASTPGSGEQPQHF. The CDR3 DNA reads TGTGCCAGCACCCCCGGATCAGGGGAACAGCCCCAGCATTTT.

The V and J genes are TRBV27 and TRBJ2-3; maybe TRBD1 (6 bases). Trimming left V 6 bases short and J 2 bases short, with 15 bases between. In germline, CDR1 is MNHEY, CDR2 SMNVEV (reference sequence). CDR3 length equals 15 residues. CDR3 region: CASRLSGATTDTQYF. The CDR3 nucleotides are TGTGCCAGCAGGCTTTCAGGGGCGACCACAGATACGCAGTATTTT.

The J gene is TRBJ1-2, the V gene TRBV19; D is uncertain. The germline V gene has CDR1 LNHDA and CDR2 SQIVND (reference sequence). The CDR3 sequence is 13 residues long. Between the trimmed V and J ends, which lost 3 bases and 2 bases, there was a span of 7 bases. The CDR3 reads CASSIETNYGYTF. The CDR3 nucleotides read TGTGCCAGTAGTATTGAAACAAACTATGGCTACACCTTC. The full variable domain, its missing parts supplied by reference TRBV19 and TRBJ1-2, is DGGITQSPKYLFRKEGQNVTLSCEQNLNHDAMYWYRQDPGQGLRLIYYSQIVNDFQKGDIAEGYSVSREKKESFPLTVTSAQKNPTAFYLCASSIETNYGYTFGSGTRLTVV.

This chain connects TRBV6-2 or TRBV6-3 to TRBJ2-1, with 9 nucleotides matching TRBD2. V was pared by 4 bases and J by 9 bases, with 7 bases of the junction left unmatched. The CDR3 length is 14 residues. Germline CDR1 MNHEY, CDR2 SVGEGT. The CDR3 spells CASSLAGGRVEQFF. The DNA of the CDR3 is TGTGCCAGCAGTTTGGCGGGGGGGCGGGTTGAGCAGTTCTTC.

V and J are TRBV10-1 and TRBJ2-7, with D possibly being TRBD2 (5 bases). CDR3 length: 14 amino acids. V dropped 6 bases and J dropped 4 bases, with 16 bases sitting between them. CDR1 is WNHNN, CDR2 SYGVQD, per germline (reference sequence). This CDR3 reads CASRGDTPPYEQYF. DNA for the CDR3: TGCGCCAGCAGGGGAGACACCCCGCCGTACGAGCAGTACTTC.

This chain joins TRBV5-1 and TRBJ1-2; 10 nucleotides agree with TRBD1. The germline V gene has CDR1 SGHRS and CDR2 YFSETQ. With V trimmed by 4 bases and J by 6 bases, 3 bases remained unmatched. There are 13 residues in the CDR3. CDR3 amino acids: CASSPTGGDGYTF. In DNA, the CDR3 is TGCGCCAGCAGCCCGACAGGGGGCGATGGCTACACCTTC.

This clone was seen a single time. The chain recombines TRBV7-3 with TRBJ2-7, with a possible D match to TRBD2 (6 bases). With 4 bases removed from V and 5 bases from J, the gap between germline ends came to 15 bases. Germline CDR1 and CDR2: SGHTA and FQGTGA. The CDR3 loop spans 14 amino acids. CDR3 bases: TGTGCCAGCAGCTACGGGGGACCCGGCGACGAGCAGTACTTC. This encodes CASSYGGPGDEQYF.

The rearrangement links TRBV24-1 to TRBJ1-5, with 8 nucleotides matching TRBD1. The CDR3 length is 13 residues. Germline values: CDR1 KGHDR, CDR2 SFDVKD. The junction had 1 base not matched to a gene; V was cut back by 4 bases and J by 6 bases. The CDR3, as DNA: TGTGCCACCAGTGACCAGGGGGCTCAGCCCCAGCATTTT. Protein sequence: CATSDQGAQPQHF.

V gene TRBV14 combines with J gene TRBJ1-5, with a weak D call TRBD1 (5 bases). The CDR3 totals 15 residues. Deletions cut 0 bases from V and 6 bases from J, with 12 bases between. The germline V gene has CDR1 SGHDN and CDR2 FVKESK. DNA of the CDR3: TGTGCCAGCAGCCAAGACGGCGGGGCAGTTCAGCCCCAGCATTTT. It yields the protein CASSQDGGAVQPQHF.

The DNA of the CDR3 is TGCGCCAGCAAGCCGCACGGCTTAGGGAGCCATGGCTACACCTTC. It is translated as CASKPHGLGSHGYTF. V and J are TRBV23-1 and TRBJ1-2; D not resolved. TRBV23-1 is identified as an open reading frame with a role that is uncertain. This CDR3 spans 15 amino acids. V dropped 7 bases and J dropped 6 bases, with 21 bases sitting between them.

The rearrangement links TRBV12-3 or TRBV12-4 to TRBJ2-3; weak D call: TRBD2 (6 bases). CDR3 length: 13 amino acids. The germline V and J ends were trimmed by 5 bases and 1 base, with 7 bases remaining between them. The CDR3 sequence: CASSTSRTDTQYF. The DNA for the CDR3 is TGTGCCAGCAGTACTAGCCGCACAGATACGCAGTATTTT.

The rearrangement uses TRBV4-2 and TRBJ2-7; D uncertain. The V gene's germline CDR1 is LGHNA and CDR2 YNFKEQ. This CDR3 spans 15 amino acids. The V and J ends lost 0 bases and 4 bases respectively, with 13 bases between them. The CDR3 here is CASSQEAVRGYEQYF. As DNA, the CDR3 is TGTGCCAGCAGCCAAGAGGCCGTAAGAGGATACGAGCAGTACTTC.

For the CDR3, the DNA is TGTGCCAGCAGCTTAGGGCGGCCTACTAATGAAAAACTGTTTTTT. Translated: CASSLGRPTNEKLFF. The J gene is TRBJ1-4, the V gene TRBV7-8, with D unclear. Germline V lookup: CDR1 SGHVS, CDR2 FQNEAQ. Trimming took off 1 base at V and 2 bases at J, with 8 bases between the two ends. The CDR3 length is 15 residues.

This clone was counted between two and nine times. The chain is built from TRBV4-2 and TRBJ1-2; maybe TRBD1 (5 bases). V was shortened by 1 base and J by 1 base, with 16 bases between the two germline ends. Germline values: CDR1 LGHNA, CDR2 YNFKEQ. This CDR3 is 17 amino acids long. CDR3 bases: TGTGCCAGCAGCCAAGCCCTTGGGGCGCCCCTTAACTATGGCTACACCTTC. Protein sequence: CASSQALGAPLNYGYTF.

This clone is a singleton in its sample. The chain couples TRBV28 to TRBJ2-2; 9 bases match TRBD2. Germline V gene data show CDR1 as MDHEN and CDR2 as SYDVKM. V shed 7 bases, J shed 5 bases, and the junction held 14 bases outside the gene matches. The CDR3 sequence is 17 residues long. The CDR3 loop is CASNHIAGATLTGELFF. The CDR3 region has the DNA TGTGCCAGCAACCATATAGCGGGAGCTACGTTAACCGGGGAGCTGTTTTTT.

This clone was counted a single time. The chain joins TRBV14 to TRBJ1-2; D possibly corresponds to TRBD1 (6 bases). This CDR3 has 15 residues. CDR1 is SGHDN and CDR2 is FVKESK in the germline V gene. Trimming took 1 base from V and 6 from J, leaving 15 bases between them. For the CDR3, the DNA is TGTGCCAGCAGCCAAGTAGTCGGGACAAAAAATGGCTACACCTTC. The encoded protein is CASSQVVGTKNGYTF. The full variable domain, its missing parts supplied by reference TRBV14 and TRBJ1-2, is EAGVTQFPSHSVIEKGQTVTLRCDPISGHDNLYWYRRVMGKEIKFLLHFVKESKQDESGMPNNRFLAERTGGTYSTLKVQPAELEDSGVYFCASSQVVGTKNGYTFGSGTRLTVV.

This chain joins TRBV18 and TRBJ2-7; 8 nucleotides match TRBD1. V shed 3 bases and J 0 bases; nucleotides not matched to a gene: 1. Germline lookup yields CDR1 KGHSH and CDR2 LQKENI. The CDR3 totals 14 residues. The CDR3 here is CASSPTGVSYEQYF. CDR3 coding DNA: TGTGCCAGCTCACCGACAGGGGTCTCCTACGAGCAGTACTTC.

The genes are TRBV7-9 and TRBJ1-2; no clear D gene. V was pared by 5 bases and J by 4 bases, with 8 bases between. Germline CDR1 and CDR2: SEHNR and FQNEAQ (reference sequence). This CDR3 comprises 12 residues. CDR3 in amino acids: CASSPGSYGYTF. The CDR3 bases are TGTGCCAGCAGCCCGGGTAGCTATGGCTACACCTTC.

J is TRBJ2-5 and V is TRBV18; 12 bases line up with TRBD2. The V and J ends lost 3 bases and 2 bases, in that order; junction bases with no gene match: 1. Germline CDR1 and CDR2: KGHSH and LQKENI. The CDR3 has 15 amino acids. The CDR3 reads CASSPLAGGQETQYF. CDR3 nucleotides: TGTGCCAGCTCACCCCTAGCGGGGGGGCAAGAGACCCAGTACTTC.

DNA for the CDR3: TGTGCCAGCAGCGTAGGGGTGGAAGGGGACTATGGCTACACCTTC. This sequence encodes CASSVGVEGDYGYTF. The chain is built from TRBV9 and TRBJ1-2; D may be TRBD1 (5 bases). The CDR3 spans 15 residues. V gave up 0 bases and J gave up 3 bases, with 12 bases separating them. Germline V gene lookup returns CDR1 SGDLS and CDR2 YYNGEE.

As regards this clone: At one end the junction does not follow the germline gene, possibly because of a read error. This chain connects TRBV19 to TRBJ1-5, with 7 bases identical to TRBD1. Looked up from germline, CDR1 is LNHDA and CDR2 is SQIVND (reference sequence). The CDR3 runs 16 residues. This CDR3 reads CASSVEQGLANQPQHF. The CDR3 bases are TGTGCCAGTAGTGTAGAACAGGGGCTTGCCAATCAGCCCCAGCATTTT.

V and J are TRBV10-3 and TRBJ1-6, with D maybe TRBD1 (5 bases). Germline-derived CDR1 and CDR2 are ENHRY and SYGVKD. V lost 6 bases and J lost 7, with 13 bases in between. The CDR3 spans 14 residues. This CDR3 reads CAISTGLMNSPLHF. CDR3 nucleotide sequence: TGTGCCATCAGCACGGGACTGATGAATTCACCCCTCCACTTT.

The CDR3 region has the DNA TGTGCCAGCAGCTTGTATACTAGCTCAGATACGCAGTATTTT. This codes for CASSLYTSSDTQYF. The V call is TRBV5-4, the J call TRBJ2-3; weak D call: TRBD2 (6 bases). This CDR3 has 14 residues. The V and J ends lost 1 base and 4 bases respectively, with 10 bases between them. CDR1 is SGHNT and CDR2 is YYREEE in the germline V gene (reference sequence).

This chain links TRBV5-1 with TRBJ2-5; 10 nucleotides agree with TRBD1. The germline V gene encodes CDR1 SGHRS and CDR2 YFSETQ. This CDR3 is built from 16 residues. J gave up 1 base and V 4 bases, and 7 bases lay outside the gene matches. CDR3 protein: CASSQGDRGGQETQYF. The CDR3 coding sequence is TGCGCCAGCAGCCAAGGGGACAGGGGAGGCCAAGAGACCCAGTACTTC.

The genes are TRBV20-1 and TRBJ2-7; D unclear. The CDR3 length is 11 residues. Germline V gene sequence: CDR1 DFQATT, CDR2 SNEGSKA (reference sequence). Trimming cost V 4 bases and J 7 bases, with 11 bases left between them. The CDR3: CSATSHEEQYF. DNA for the CDR3: TGCAGTGCTACTAGTCACGAGGAGCAGTACTTC.

In its sample, this clone was seen a few times. The chain uses TRBV19 and TRBJ1-1; the D gene is possibly TRBD1 (6 bases). The CDR3 is made up of 15 amino acids. Germline V gene sequence: CDR1 LNHDA, CDR2 SQIVND (reference sequence). Trimming stripped 5 bases from V and 4 bases from J, with 17 bases between. The CDR3: CASSLGALGSTEAFF. The CDR3 bases are TGTGCCAGTAGTCTGGGGGCATTGGGTAGCACTGAAGCTTTCTTT.